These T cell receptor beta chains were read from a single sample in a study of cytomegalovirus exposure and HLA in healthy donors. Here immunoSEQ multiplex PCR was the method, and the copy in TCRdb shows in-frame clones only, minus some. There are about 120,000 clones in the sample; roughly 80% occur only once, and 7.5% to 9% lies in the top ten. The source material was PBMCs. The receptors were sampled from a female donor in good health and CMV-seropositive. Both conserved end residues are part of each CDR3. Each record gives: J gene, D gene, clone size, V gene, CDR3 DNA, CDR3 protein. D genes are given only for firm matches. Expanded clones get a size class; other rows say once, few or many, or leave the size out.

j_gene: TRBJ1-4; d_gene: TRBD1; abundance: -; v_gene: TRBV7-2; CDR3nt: TGTGCCAGCAGACGACAGGGATTGGGTGAAAAACTGTTTTTT; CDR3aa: CASRRQGLGEKLFF
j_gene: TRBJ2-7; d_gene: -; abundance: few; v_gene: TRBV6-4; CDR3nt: TGTGCCAGCAGTGTTAGCTACGAGCAGTACTTC; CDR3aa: CASSVSYEQYF
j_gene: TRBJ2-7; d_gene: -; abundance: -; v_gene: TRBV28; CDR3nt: TGTGCCAGCAGGCGGGGGCCTAACTACGAGCAGTACTTC; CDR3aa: CASRRGPNYEQYF
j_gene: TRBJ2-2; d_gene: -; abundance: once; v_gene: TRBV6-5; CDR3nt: TGTGCCAGCAGTTACTCAAGCGGGACCGGGGAGCTGTTTTTT; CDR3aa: CASSYSSGTGELFF
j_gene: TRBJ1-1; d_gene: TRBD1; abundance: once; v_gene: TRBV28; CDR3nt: TGTGCCAGCAGTTTTGAGGGGGCCCTTGAAGCTTTCTTT; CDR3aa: CASSFEGALEAFF
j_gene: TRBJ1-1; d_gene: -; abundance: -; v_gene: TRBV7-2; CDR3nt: TGTGCCAGCAGCTTGGGAGGTTCGGTAACTGAAGCTTTCTTT; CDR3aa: CASSLGGSVTEAFF
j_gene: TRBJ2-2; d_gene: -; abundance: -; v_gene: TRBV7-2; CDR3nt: TGTGCCAGCAGCTTTCAGGGTGGTACCGGGGAGCTGTTTTTT; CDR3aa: CASSFQGGTGELFF
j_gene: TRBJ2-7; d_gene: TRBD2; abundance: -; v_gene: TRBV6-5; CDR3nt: TGTGCCAGCAGTTCAGGACTAGCTACGAAGCAGTACTTC; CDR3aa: CASSSGLATKQYF
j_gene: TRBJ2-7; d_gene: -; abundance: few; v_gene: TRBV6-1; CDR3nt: TGTGCCAGCAGTGTGAACAGTTTAACCTACGAGCAGTACTTC; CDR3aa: CASSVNSLTYEQYF
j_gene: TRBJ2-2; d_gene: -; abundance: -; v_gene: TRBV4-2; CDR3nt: TGTGCCAGCAGCCAAGTCGCACGCGATGGCGGGGAGCTGTTTTTT; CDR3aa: CASSQVARDGGELFF
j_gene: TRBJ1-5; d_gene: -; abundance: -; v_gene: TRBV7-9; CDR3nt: TGTGCCAGCAGCTCTACAGACAATCAGCCCCAGCATTTT; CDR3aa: CASSSTDNQPQHF
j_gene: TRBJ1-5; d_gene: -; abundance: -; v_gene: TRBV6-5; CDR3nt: TGTGCCAGCAGTTATAGGCAGGGTGGTCAGCCCCAGCATTTT; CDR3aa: CASSYRQGGQPQHF
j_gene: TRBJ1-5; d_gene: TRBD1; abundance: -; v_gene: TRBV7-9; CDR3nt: TGTGCCAGCAGCTCCGGGACAGTGAATCAGCCCCAGCATTTT; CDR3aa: CASSSGTVNQPQHF
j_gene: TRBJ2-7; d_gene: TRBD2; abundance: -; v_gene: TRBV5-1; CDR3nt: TGCGCCAGCAGCTTCGGGGCTAGCGGGACCTACGAGCAGTACTTC; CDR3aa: CASSFGASGTYEQYF
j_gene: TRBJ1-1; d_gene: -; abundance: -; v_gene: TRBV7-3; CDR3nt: TGTGCCAGCAGCTTAAGCGTGAACACTGAAGCTTTCTTT; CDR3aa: CASSLSVNTEAFF
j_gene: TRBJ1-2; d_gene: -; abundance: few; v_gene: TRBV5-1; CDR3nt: TGCGCCAGCAGCTTGCATAGGGAGCACTATGGCTACACCTTC; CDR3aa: CASSLHREHYGYTF
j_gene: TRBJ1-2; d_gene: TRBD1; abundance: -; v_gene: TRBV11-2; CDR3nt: TGTGCCAGCAGCCCCACCGGGACAGGGGGCATTGGTGGCTACACCTTC; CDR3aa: CASSPTGTGGIGGYTF
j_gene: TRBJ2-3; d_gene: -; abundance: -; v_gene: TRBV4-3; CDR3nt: TGCGCCAGCAGCCAAGTGGGACACCCCTCTAGCACAGATACGCAGTATTTT; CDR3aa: CASSQVGHPSSTDTQYF
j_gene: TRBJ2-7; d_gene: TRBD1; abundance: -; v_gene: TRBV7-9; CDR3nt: TGTGCCAGCAGCTGGCCGGGACAGGGTACCTACGAGCAGTACTTC; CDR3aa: CASSWPGQGTYEQYF
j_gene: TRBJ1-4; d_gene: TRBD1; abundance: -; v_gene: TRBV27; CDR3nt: TGTGCCAGCAGTTTTAAGGGTCCGATCCTCGGGACAGGTGAAAAACTGTTTTTT; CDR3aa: CASSFKGPILGTGEKLFF
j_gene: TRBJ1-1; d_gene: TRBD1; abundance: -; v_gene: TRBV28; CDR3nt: TGTGCCAGCAGTTTACAGGGGGCGCGGCGGGATGAAGCTTTCTTT; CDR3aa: CASSLQGARRDEAFF
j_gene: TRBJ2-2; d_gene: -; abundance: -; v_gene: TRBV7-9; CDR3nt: TGTGCCAGCAGCTTACCCTCTTCCAGGGGCACCGGGGAGCTGTTTTTT; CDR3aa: CASSLPSSRGTGELFF
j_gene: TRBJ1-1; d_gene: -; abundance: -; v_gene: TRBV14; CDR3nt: TGTGCCAGCAGACAGGGCCTCGCGAACACTGAAGCTTTCTTT; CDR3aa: CASRQGLANTEAFF
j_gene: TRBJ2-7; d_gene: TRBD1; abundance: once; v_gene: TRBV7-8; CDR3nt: TGTGCCAGCAGCCAAGAAAACAGGGGAGTCGGTTACGAGCAGTACTTC; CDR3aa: CASSQENRGVGYEQYF
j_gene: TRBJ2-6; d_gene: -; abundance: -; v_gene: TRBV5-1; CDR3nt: TGCGCCAGCAGCTTGTATTCCGGGGGACCTGGGGCCAACGTCCTGACTTTC; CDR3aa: CASSLYSGGPGANVLTF
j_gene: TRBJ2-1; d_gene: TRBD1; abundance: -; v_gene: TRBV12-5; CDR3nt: TGTGCTAGTGGTTTGCCCGGGACAGGTGTTACCTCCTACAATGAGCAGTTCTTC; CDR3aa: CASGLPGTGVTSYNEQFF
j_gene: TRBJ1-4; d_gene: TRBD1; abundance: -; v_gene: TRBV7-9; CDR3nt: TGTGCCAGCAGCCGGGACAGGGGAGGCGAAAAACTGTTTTTT; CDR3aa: CASSRDRGGEKLFF
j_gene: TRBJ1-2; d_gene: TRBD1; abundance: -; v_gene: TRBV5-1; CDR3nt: TGCGCCAGCAGTTCCGGGACAGATAATGGCTACACCTTC; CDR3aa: CASSSGTDNGYTF
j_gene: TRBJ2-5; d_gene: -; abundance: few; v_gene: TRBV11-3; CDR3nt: TGTGCCAGCAGCTTGGGGGGTGGAGTGAACCAGTACTTC; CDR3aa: CASSLGGGVNQYF
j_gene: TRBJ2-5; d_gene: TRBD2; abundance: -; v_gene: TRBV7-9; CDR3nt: TGTGCCAGCAGCTTTAAGCGGGGACTGGGGGAGACCCAGTACTTC; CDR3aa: CASSFKRGLGETQYF
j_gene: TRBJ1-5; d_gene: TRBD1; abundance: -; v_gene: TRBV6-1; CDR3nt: TGTGCCAGCAGTGAAAGGACAGGGCCTCTTCAGCCCCAGCATTTT; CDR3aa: CASSERTGPLQPQHF
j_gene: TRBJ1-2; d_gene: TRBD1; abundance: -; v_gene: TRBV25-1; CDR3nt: TGTGCCAGCCAAACAGGGGGGAAAGACTATGGCTACACCTTC; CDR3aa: CASQTGGKDYGYTF
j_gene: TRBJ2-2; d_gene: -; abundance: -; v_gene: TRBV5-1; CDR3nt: TGCGCCAGCAGCTTGGCCCGGGGAACTGACACCGGGGAGCTGTTTTTT; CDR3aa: CASSLARGTDTGELFF
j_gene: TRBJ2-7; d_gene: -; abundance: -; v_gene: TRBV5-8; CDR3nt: TGTGCCAGCAGCTTGGTCCCTCCAAGGACTAACTACGAGCAGTACTTC; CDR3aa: CASSLVPPRTNYEQYF
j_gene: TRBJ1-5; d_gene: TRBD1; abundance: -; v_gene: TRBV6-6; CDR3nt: TGTGCCAGCACCATAACCCCCGAGGACAGGTGGAATTTT; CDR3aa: CASTITPEDRWNF
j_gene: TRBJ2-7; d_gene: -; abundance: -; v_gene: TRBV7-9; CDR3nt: TGTGCCAGCAGCTTAGTTCGGGGGAGGACCTACGAGCAGTACTTC; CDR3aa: CASSLVRGRTYEQYF
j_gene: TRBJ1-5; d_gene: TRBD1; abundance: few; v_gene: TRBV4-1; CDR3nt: TGCGCCAGCAGCCAAGAGGGCAGGGGGGCGAATCAGCCCCAGCATTTT; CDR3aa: CASSQEGRGANQPQHF
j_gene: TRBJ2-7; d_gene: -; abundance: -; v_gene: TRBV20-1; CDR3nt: TGCAGTGCTAGAGAAGCATACGAGCAGTACTTC; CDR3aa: CSAREAYEQYF
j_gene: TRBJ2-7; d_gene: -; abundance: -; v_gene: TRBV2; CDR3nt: TGTGCCAGCAGCGCGAGGGCCCCTTCCCTTGACGAGCAGTACTTC; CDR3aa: CASSARAPSLDEQYF
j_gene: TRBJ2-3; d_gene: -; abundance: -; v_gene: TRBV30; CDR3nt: TGTGCCTGGAGTGTAGGGGGGGGTTTGGGCACAGATACGCAGTATTTT; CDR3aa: CAWSVGGGLGTDTQYF
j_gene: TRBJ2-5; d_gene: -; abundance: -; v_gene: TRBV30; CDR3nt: TGTGCCTGGATTCCAGGGGAAGAGACCCAGTACTTC; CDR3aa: CAWIPGEETQYF
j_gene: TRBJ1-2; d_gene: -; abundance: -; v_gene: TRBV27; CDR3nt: TGTGCCAGCAGTTTAACCCTGACAGGCGGGTACTATGGCTACACCTTC; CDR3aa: CASSLTLTGGYYGYTF